This T cell receptor beta chain comes out of a study of T-cell memory formation after mild COVID-19. Notes on the study in general: Clones that shrank (day 15 to 85) were balanced CD4/CD8, whereas later expanders leaned CD4+.

V lost 2 bases and J lost 3, with 5 bases in between. CDR1 KGHSH and CDR2 LQKENI come from the germline V gene. This CDR3 has 12 amino acids. TCRdb used MiXCR to reprocess the 5' RACE reads, holding one entry per CDR3 protein. The table has just over 150,000 distinct CDR3 sequences, about 28% seen once. Details on this clonotype: Its specificity is not known.

This chain connects TRBV18 to TRBJ2-7; D unclear. Specimen: PBMCs or a T cell subset sorted from them (not recorded which). This sequence originates from an adult woman who had mild COVID-19 (a few samples of this study predate the infection). Cell type and time point are not known. CDR3 nucleotides: TGTGCCAGCTCACCAATCGGCTACGAGCAGTACTTC. It is translated as CASSPIGYEQYF.